This T cell receptor beta chain was obtained from a study of post-analysis software for immune sequencing data. Study findings and constraints: TRBV segments more frequent in patients than in controls numbered five and included TRBV5-6, TRBV5-1 and TRBV20-1.

Remarks on this clonotype: What it binds is unknown.

This CDR3 contains 15 residues. Germline loops: CDR1 DFQATT, CDR2 SNEGSKA (reference sequence). V lost 3 bases and J lost 5; bases outside the gene matches: 9. cDNA libraries of TCR beta carried unique molecular identifiers. TCRdb recomputed calls from the PCR reads with MiXCR, one row per CDR3 protein. The sample has approximately 770,000 distinct CDR3 sequences, just over 45% seen once; the top ten hold roughly 4.9%. The chain is built from TRBV20-1 and TRBJ2-4; TRBD2 matches 8 bases. The source of this sequence is a girl aged 5 to 17 with multiple sclerosis. Material: blood. The CDR3 protein is CSASSVELAENIQYF. The CDR3 DNA is TGCAGTGCTAGTTCCGTGGAACTAGCGGAAAACATTCAGTACTTC.